A selection of T cell receptor beta chains follows, all from one sample in a study of cytomegalovirus exposure and HLA in healthy donors. Libraries were prepared by immunoSEQ multiplex PCR; TCRdb keeps only in-frame clonotypes and omits some of them. This sample has 100,000 to 150,000 clones, with roughly four fifths found just once. Sequencing was carried out using PBMCs. The source is a woman younger than 30 in good health and CMV-seronegative. The CDR3 runs from the conserved cysteine through the conserved F or W. D genes are given only for firm matches. Some rows mark clone size as missing; the rest say once, few, many or name a class of expanded clone.

J gene | D gene | V gene | clone size | CDR3 DNA | CDR3 protein
TRBJ2-5 | . | TRBV19 | . | TGTGCCAGTAGTATAGGCAGACAAGAGACCCAGTACTTC | CASSIGRQETQYF
TRBJ1-6 | . | TRBV18 | . | TGTGCCAGCTCACCAAGGACAGAGAAGCAAGGACCCCTCCACTTT | CASSPRTEKQGPLHF
TRBJ1-1 | . | TRBV11-2 | . | TGTGCCAGCAGCTTACAGGGTACTGAAGCTTTCTTT | CASSLQGTEAFF
TRBJ1-6 | TRBD1 | TRBV5-1 | . | TGCGCCAGCAGCTTGGCCGGACAGGCCAATTCACCCCTCCACTTT | CASSLAGQANSPLHF
TRBJ1-3 | . | TRBV30 | few | TGTGCCTGGAGTGTACCTAACAGTCCTCCTCTCTCCTCTGGAAACACCATATATTTT | CAWSVPNSPPLSSGNTIYF
TRBJ1-4 | . | TRBV28 | . | TGTGCCGGCAGTTTACGGCAGGTTAATGAAAAACTGTTTTTT | CAGSLRQVNEKLFF
TRBJ2-2 | . | TRBV19 | few | TGTGCCAGTAGTATAGTAGAGGGCGGGGAGCTGTTTTTT | CASSIVEGGELFF
TRBJ2-7 | . | TRBV6-5 | . | TGTGCCAGCAGTTATCAGACTGCCCGAAACGAGCAGTACTTC | CASSYQTARNEQYF
TRBJ2-1 | TRBD2 | TRBV27 | . | TGTGCCAGCAGTTTATTACCAGCGGGAGGATTCGGCTCGGGGAATGAGCAGTTCTTC | CASSLLPAGGFGSGNEQFF
TRBJ1-2 | . | TRBV7-2 | . | TGTGCCAGCAGGGGGGGAGGGCTACTATTTAACTATGGCTACACCTTC | CASRGGGLLFNYGYTF
TRBJ1-4 | TRBD1 | TRBV7-9 | . | TGTGCCAGCAGCCAACGAGACAGGGCCTATGAAAAACTGTTTTTT | CASSQRDRAYEKLFF
TRBJ2-7 | . | TRBV6-6 | . | TGTGCCAGCAGTTGGCTTCCAGACGAGCAGTACTTC | CASSWLPDEQYF
TRBJ2-3 | . | TRBV5-4 | once | TGTGCCAGCAGCCAAGAAAGTAGAACCACAGATACGCAGTATTTT | CASSQESRTTDTQYF
TRBJ2-5 | . | TRBV5-1 | . | TGCGCCAGCAGCTTGGCGGAGACCCAGTACTTC | CASSLAETQYF
TRBJ2-5 | TRBD2 | TRBV5-1 | . | TGCGCCAGCAGCTCACCCGGGACCGGGAGGGGAGAGACCCAGTACTTC | CASSSPGTGRGETQYF
TRBJ1-5 | . | TRBV28 | . | TGTGCCAGCAGCCCCAGGGGTCAGCCCCAGCATTTT | CASSPRGQPQHF
TRBJ2-3 | TRBD2 | TRBV5-1 | once | TGCGCCAGCAGCTTGGCCGGCGGGAGTATGACAGATACGCAGTATTTT | CASSLAGGSMTDTQYF
TRBJ2-5 | . | TRBV25-1 | few | TGTGCCAGCAGCCCAGGAGAGACCCAGTACTTC | CASSPGETQYF
TRBJ1-2 | TRBD1 | TRBV14 | once | TGTGCCAGCAGCCAACAGGGGGCCGGTGGCTACACCTTC | CASSQQGAGGYTF
TRBJ1-2 | . | TRBV7-9 | once | TGTGCCAGCAGCGGACGGCCAGCGGGAGCTAACTATGGCTACACCTTC | CASSGRPAGANYGYTF
TRBJ2-1 | . | TRBV27 | . | TGTGCCAGCAGCCCGACAGGGACTGGTGAGCAGTTCTTC | CASSPTGTGEQFF
TRBJ1-1 | TRBD1 | TRBV5-1 | . | TGCGCCACAAGACAGGGGGACACTGAAGCTTTCTTT | CATRQGDTEAFF
TRBJ2-7 | TRBD1 | TRBV19 | . | TGTGCCAGCACCAAGCAGGGGACAGGGAGGGGCGAGCAGTACTTC | CASTKQGTGRGEQYF
TRBJ1-1 | . | TRBV19 | . | TGTGCCAGTAGTGGCCTGGGGGCTGGGGGAGCTTTCTTT | CASSGLGAGGAFF
TRBJ1-5 | TRBD1 | TRBV11-2 | few | TGTGCCAGCAGCTTCGGGGGACAGAATCAGCCCCAGCATTTT | CASSFGGQNQPQHF